This TCR beta chain was observed in a study of early T cells in non-severe SARS-CoV-2 infection. This clonotype was seen many times. TCRdb ran MiXCR on the 5' RACE reads and lists one entry per CDR3 protein. This repertoire shows 70,000 or so distinct CDR3 sequences, roughly 13% found once; its top ten account for over 13%. The CDR3 loop spans 13 amino acids. Losses at the gene ends were 5 bases for V and 9 bases for J; bases not matched to a gene: 6. Germline CDR1 and CDR2: SQVTM and ANQGSEA. Sequenced material: whole blood. The V call is TRBV29-1, the J call TRBJ2-1, with 11 nucleotides matching TRBD2. This receptor was identified in an adult who was a healthcare worker with PCR-confirmed SARS-CoV-2 infection or an uninfected control (not recorded which). CDR3 sequence: CSVSSGGAGEQFF. The CDR3 bases are TGCAGCGTTAGTAGCGGGGGGGCCGGTGAGCAGTTCTTC.